This T cell receptor beta chain came from a study of T cell responses to AZD1222 COVID-19 vaccine. The study's findings and limits: Spike-wide vaccine-associated CD4 TCRs dominated at 160-218 and 743-854. There were mostly white British donors and more females than males, and clonal diversity was possibly underestimated. No repertoire was sampled before or during the peak T cell response, only after it.

Clones were sequenced by immunoSEQ multiplex PCR, and TCRdb holds only the in-frame ones, with some missing. The sample holds 120,000 or so clones, approximately 89% seen once. Germline V lookup: CDR1 LGHNA, CDR2 YNFKEQ. Deletions cut 1 base from V and 4 bases from J, with 11 bases between. This CDR3 comprises 15 residues. Remarks on this clone: Its antigen is not identified. Other DNA sequences in this specimen translate into the identical CDR3.

The chain is built from TRBV4-2 and TRBJ2-1, with a possible D match to TRBD2 (6 bases). Sequenced here: peripheral blood, sampled on day 0 of AZD1222 vaccination. This TCR came from an adult in good health. CDR3 sequence: CASSQGLASYNEQFF. As DNA, the CDR3 is TGTGCCAGCAGCCAAGGCCTAGCGTCTTACAATGAGCAGTTCTTC.